A single sample is the source of the 11 T cell receptor beta chains below, sequenced in a study of radiotherapy plus CTLA-4 blockade in lung cancer. The method was immunoSEQ multiplex PCR; TCRdb's version includes in-frame clones alone and lacks a portion of them. The data contain fewer than 35,000 clones, 60% to 85% of them singletons. The specimen comprised peripheral blood, sampled from a patient treated with radiotherapy plus ipilimumab. Every receptor here comes from a human donor with non-small cell lung cancer that progressed on radiotherapy plus ipilimumab.

The V gene is TRBV10-3, the J gene TRBJ2-2; D not resolved. Germline V gives CDR1 ENHRY, CDR2 SYGVKD. Between the trimmed V and J ends, which lost 4 bases and 1 base, there was a span of 7 bases. The CDR3 length is 14 residues. CDR3 region: CAISADLNTGELFF. The CDR3 region has the DNA TGTGCCATCAGTGCGGACCTGAACACCGGGGAGCTGTTTTTT.

The rearrangement links TRBV30 to TRBJ1-2; D is ambiguous. Trimming removed 0 bases at V and 1 base at J, with 12 bases between. This CDR3 contains 15 residues. Looked up from germline, CDR1 is GTSNPN and CDR2 is SVGIG (reference sequence). The CDR3 coding sequence is TGTGCCTGGAGTGTACGGGCCGAGTATAACTATGGCTACACCTTC. Amino acids: CAWSVRAEYNYGYTF.

This clone was found a few times. The chain employs TRBV19 and TRBJ2-7; the match to TRBD2 covers 10 bases. The germline CDR1 and CDR2 sequences are LNHDA and SQIVND (reference sequence). The CDR3 is 14 amino acids. V was pared by 3 bases and J by 5 bases, with 4 bases of the junction left unmatched. The CDR3 DNA reads as TGTGCCAGTAGTATGGGACTAGCGTACCACGAGCAGTACTTC. This translates into CASSMGLAYHEQYF.

This chain links TRBV30 with TRBJ1-3, with a weak D call TRBD1 (5 bases). The V gene's germline CDR1 is GTSNPN and CDR2 SVGIG (reference sequence). Trimming took 3 bases from V and 2 from J, leaving 17 bases between them. The CDR3 is 16 residues long. CDR3 coding DNA: TGTGCCTGGAGCGGACAAAGGACTGGCCCTGGAAACACCATATATTTT. The encoded protein is CAWSGQRTGPGNTIYF.

The V call is TRBV4-3, the J call TRBJ1-6; D not resolved. V was trimmed by 0 bases and J by 0 bases, leaving 12 bases between them. The CDR3 extends over 18 amino acids. Germline lookup yields CDR1 LGHNA and CDR2 YSLEER. The CDR3 protein is CASSQEGGESSYNSPLHF. CDR3 nucleotides: TGCGCCAGCAGCCAAGAAGGCGGGGAGAGCTCCTATAATTCACCCCTCCACTTT.

This clone came up a few times. The gene calls are TRBV27 and TRBJ2-1; TRBD1 aligns across 9 bases. The CDR3 contains 15 residues. The J segment lost 5 bases and the V segment lost 3 bases, leaving 5 bases of the junction unmatched. CDR1 is MNHEY, CDR2 SMNVEV, per germline (reference sequence). The CDR3 nucleotides are TGTGCCAGCAGTTTTTGGGACAGGGTCAACAATGAGCAGTTCTTC. This codes for CASSFWDRVNNEQFF.

The chain employs TRBV5-1 and TRBJ2-1; D is unresolved. Trimming cost V 2 bases and J 8 bases, with 17 bases left between them. Germline CDR1 and CDR2: SGHRS and YFSETQ. The CDR3 loop spans 15 amino acids. CDR3 residues: CASSFGNPGVDEQFF. The CDR3 DNA is TGCGCCAGCAGCTTCGGCAATCCAGGTGTGGATGAGCAGTTCTTC.

This clone is medium-sized within its sample. One end of the junction varies from germline; a read error may be responsible. The chain carries TRBV7-6 and TRBJ1-3; 7 positions match TRBD1. Germline V CDR1 and CDR2: SGHVS, FNYEAQ. This CDR3 spans 11 amino acids. The CDR3 spells CASSSSDRQDF. The CDR3 nucleotides read TGTGCCAGCAGCTCTTCGGACAGGCAAGATTTT.

In its sample, this clone was seen a few times. This CDR3 reads CSVGDRGRTDTQYF. In nucleotides, the CDR3 is TGCAGCGTGGGGGACAGGGGGCGAACAGATACGCAGTATTTT. This chain links TRBV29-1 with TRBJ2-3, with TRBD1 matching 12 bases. The V segment lost 6 bases and the J segment 3 bases; nucleotides outside the gene matches: 4. Germline loops: CDR1 SQVTM, CDR2 ANQGSEA. The CDR3 covers 14 residues.

The sample holds a few counts of this clone. The chain links TRBV7-9 to TRBJ2-7; D possibly corresponds to TRBD1 (5 bases). CDR1 is SEHNR and CDR2 is FQNEAQ in the germline V gene (reference sequence). V dropped 1 base and J dropped 1 base, with 8 bases sitting between them. CDR3 length: 14 residues. This CDR3 reads CASSLVAGSYEQYF. For the CDR3, the DNA is TGTGCCAGCAGCTTAGTAGCAGGGTCCTACGAGCAGTACTTC.

The chain uses TRBV23-1 and TRBJ1-5; 7 bases fit TRBD1. TRBV23-1 is placed among ORFs of uncertain function. V lost 7 bases to trimming and J lost 6 bases; unmatched junction nucleotides: 3. This CDR3 has 12 residues. CDR3 in amino acids: CASITGVQPQHF. CDR3 nucleotide sequence: TGCGCCAGCATCACAGGGGTTCAGCCCCAGCATTTT.